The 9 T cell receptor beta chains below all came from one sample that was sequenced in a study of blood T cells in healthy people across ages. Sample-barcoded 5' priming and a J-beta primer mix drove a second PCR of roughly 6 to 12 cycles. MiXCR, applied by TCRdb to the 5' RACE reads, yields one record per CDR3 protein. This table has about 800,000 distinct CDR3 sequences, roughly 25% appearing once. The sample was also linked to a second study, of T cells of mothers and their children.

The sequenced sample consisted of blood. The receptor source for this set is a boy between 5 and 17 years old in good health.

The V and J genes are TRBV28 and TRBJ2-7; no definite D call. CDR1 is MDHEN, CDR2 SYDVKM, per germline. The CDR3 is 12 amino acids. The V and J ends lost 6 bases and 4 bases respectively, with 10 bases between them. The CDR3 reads CASSTTPYEQYF. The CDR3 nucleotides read TGTGCCAGCAGCACGACACCTTACGAGCAGTACTTC. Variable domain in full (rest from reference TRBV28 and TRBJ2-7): DVKVTQSSRYLVKRTGEKVFLECVQDMDHENMFWYRQDPGLGLRLIYFSYDVKMKEKGDIPEGYSVSREKKERFSLILESASTNQTSMYLCASSTTPYEQYFGPGTRLTVT.

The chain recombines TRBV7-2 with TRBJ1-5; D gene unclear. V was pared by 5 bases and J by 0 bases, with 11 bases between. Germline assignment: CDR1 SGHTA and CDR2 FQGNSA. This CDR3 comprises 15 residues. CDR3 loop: CASSPQRYSNQPQHF. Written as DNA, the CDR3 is TGTGCCAGCAGCCCACAACGATATAGCAATCAGCCCCAGCATTTT.

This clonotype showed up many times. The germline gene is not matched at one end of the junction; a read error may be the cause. CDR3 in DNA: TGTGCCAGCAGCTTAGACGGTAGGAACACTGAAGCTTTCTTT. This translates into CASSLDGRNTEAFF. The chain has TRBV5-1 and TRBJ1-1; D not resolved. This CDR3 region has 14 residues. CDR1 SGHRS and CDR2 YFSETQ come from the germline V gene.

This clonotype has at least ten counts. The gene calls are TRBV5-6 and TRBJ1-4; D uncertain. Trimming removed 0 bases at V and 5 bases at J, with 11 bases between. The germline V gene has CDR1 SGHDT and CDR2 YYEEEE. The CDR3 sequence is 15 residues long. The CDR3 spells CASSLDPGPNEKLFF. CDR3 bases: TGTGCCAGCAGCTTGGATCCAGGTCCAAATGAAAAACTGTTTTTT.

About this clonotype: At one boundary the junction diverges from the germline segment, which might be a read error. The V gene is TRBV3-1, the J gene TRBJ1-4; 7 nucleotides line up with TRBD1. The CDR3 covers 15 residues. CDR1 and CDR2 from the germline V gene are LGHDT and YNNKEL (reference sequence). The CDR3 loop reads CASSLQQGSREKLLF. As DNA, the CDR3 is TGTGCCAGCAGCCTTCAACAGGGGAGCAGAGAAAAACTGCTTTTT.

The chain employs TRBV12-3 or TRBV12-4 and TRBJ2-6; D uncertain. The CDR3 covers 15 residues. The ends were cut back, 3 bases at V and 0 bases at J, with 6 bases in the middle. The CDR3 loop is CASSFSRSGANVLTF. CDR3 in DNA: TGTGCCAGCAGTTTCAGCCGCTCTGGGGCCAACGTCCTGACTTTC.

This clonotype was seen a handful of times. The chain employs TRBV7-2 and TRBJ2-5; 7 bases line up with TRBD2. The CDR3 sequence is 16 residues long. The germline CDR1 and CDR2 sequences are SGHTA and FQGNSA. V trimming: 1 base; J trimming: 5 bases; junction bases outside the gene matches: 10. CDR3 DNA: TGTGCCAGCAGCTTAGGAAGCGGGGCTGTGAGGGAGACCCAGTACTTC. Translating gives CASSLGSGAVRETQYF.

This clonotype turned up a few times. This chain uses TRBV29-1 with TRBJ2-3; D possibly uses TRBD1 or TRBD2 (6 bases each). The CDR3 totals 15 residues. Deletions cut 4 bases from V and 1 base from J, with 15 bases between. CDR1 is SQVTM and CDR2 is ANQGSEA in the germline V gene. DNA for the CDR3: TGCAGCGTTGCTCTCGGGGGCGGCCGCACAGATACGCAGTATTTT. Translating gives CSVALGGGRTDTQYF.

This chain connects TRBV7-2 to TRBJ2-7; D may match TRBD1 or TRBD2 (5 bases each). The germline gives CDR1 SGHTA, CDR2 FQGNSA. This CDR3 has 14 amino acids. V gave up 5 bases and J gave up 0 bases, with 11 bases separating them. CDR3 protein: CASSEGRGSYEQYF. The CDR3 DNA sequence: TGTGCCAGCAGCGAGGGACGGGGCTCCTACGAGCAGTACTTC.